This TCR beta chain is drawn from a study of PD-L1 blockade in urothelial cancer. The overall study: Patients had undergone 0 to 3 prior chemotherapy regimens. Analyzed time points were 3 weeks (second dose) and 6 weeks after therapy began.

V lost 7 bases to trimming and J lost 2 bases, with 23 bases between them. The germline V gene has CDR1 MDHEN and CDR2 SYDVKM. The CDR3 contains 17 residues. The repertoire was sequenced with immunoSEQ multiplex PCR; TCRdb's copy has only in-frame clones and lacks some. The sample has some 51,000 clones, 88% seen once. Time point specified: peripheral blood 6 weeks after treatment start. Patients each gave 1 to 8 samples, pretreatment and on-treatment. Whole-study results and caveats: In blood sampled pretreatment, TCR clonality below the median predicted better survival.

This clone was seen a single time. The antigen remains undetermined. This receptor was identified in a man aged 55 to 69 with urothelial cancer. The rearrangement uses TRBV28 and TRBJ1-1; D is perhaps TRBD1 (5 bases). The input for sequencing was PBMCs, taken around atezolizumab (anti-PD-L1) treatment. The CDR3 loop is CASTLGRGRGSNTEAFF. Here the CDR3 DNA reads TGTGCCAGCACCCTGGGGCGGGGTCGCGGATCCAACACTGAAGCTTTCTTT.